The 18 T cell receptor beta chains given below trace back to one sample, sequenced in a study of blood T cell repertoires in COVID-19. Libraries were prepared by immunoSEQ multiplex PCR; TCRdb keeps only in-frame clonotypes and omits some of them. The sample has some 290,000 clones; about 86% are singletons. The sample taken for sequencing was peripheral blood. Source of these receptors: a man younger than 30 with active or convalescent COVID-19.

The J gene is TRBJ2-3, the V gene TRBV2, with TRBD2 matching 12 bases. Germline lookup yields CDR1 SNHLY and CDR2 FYNNEI. The ends lost 6 bases at V and 2 bases at J; junction bases unmatched: 6. This CDR3 is built from 16 residues. Here the CDR3 DNA reads TGTGCCAGCAGATACGGGACTAGCGGGCCCACAGATACGCAGTATTTT. Its translation: CASRYGTSGPTDTQYF.

The chain uses TRBV2 and TRBJ2-3; 10 positions match TRBD1. The CDR3 is 16 residues long. Germline CDR1 reads SNHLY; CDR2 reads FYNNEI. With 6 bases clipped from V and 2 bases from J, the junction kept 8 bases outside the gene matches. DNA of the CDR3: TGTGCCAGCAGGGATTCGGGGACAGGGGACACAGATACGCAGTATTTT. Residues: CASRDSGTGDTDTQYF.

The chain recombines TRBV7-2 with TRBJ2-5; 8 positions agree with TRBD2. The CDR3 spans 14 residues. CDR1 is SGHTA and CDR2 is FQGNSA in the germline V gene. Trimming took 0 bases from V and 5 from J; bases not matched to a gene: 2. The CDR3 loop reads CASSLARGGETQYF. The CDR3 coding sequence is TGTGCCAGCAGCTTAGCTCGGGGGGGGGAGACCCAGTACTTC.

The CDR3, as DNA: TGTGCCAGCAGCTTTCCCCACCCACAGGGCCACTATGGCTACACCTTC. As protein: CASSFPHPQGHYGYTF. V usage is TRBV7-3 and J usage is TRBJ1-2; TRBD1 is a possible D gene (6 bases). The germline gives CDR1 SGHTA, CDR2 FQGTGA. The CDR3 spans 16 residues. Trimming pared 3 bases from V and 3 bases from J, leaving 17 bases between.

The chain links TRBV19 to TRBJ1-2; TRBD1 is a possible D gene (5 bases). Per the germline V gene, CDR1 is LNHDA and CDR2 is SQIVND (reference sequence). V dropped 8 bases and J dropped 7 bases, with 17 bases sitting between them. The CDR3 sequence is 13 residues long. The CDR3 here is CASAGREVRGYTF. DNA of the CDR3: TGTGCCAGTGCGGGACGGGAGGTTCGTGGCTACACCTTC.

The chain carries TRBV18 and TRBJ1-4, with D maybe TRBD1 (6 bases). Between the trimmed V and J ends, which lost 9 bases and 10 bases, there was a span of 18 bases. Germline CDR1 KGHSH, CDR2 LQKENI. The CDR3 is 13 residues long. Here the CDR3 reads CASFAGTPGKLFF. CDR3 nucleotide sequence: TGTGCCAGTTTTGCCGGGACACCAGGAAAACTGTTTTTT.

The chain has TRBV11-2 and TRBJ2-7; 7 bases are shared with TRBD1. This CDR3 spans 16 amino acids. The V and J ends lost 3 bases and 4 bases, in that order; junction bases with no gene match: 12. CDR1 and CDR2 (germline): SGHAT, FQNNGV. CDR3 sequence: CASSLGGAGTAYEQYF. The CDR3 DNA reads TGTGCCAGCAGCTTGGGCGGTGCCGGGACAGCTTACGAGCAGTACTTC.

The gene calls are TRBV15 and TRBJ1-6; D is possibly TRBD1 (5 bases). This CDR3 comprises 15 residues. V dropped 0 bases and J dropped 5 bases, with 8 bases sitting between them. Germline CDR1 and CDR2: LNHNV and YYDKDF (reference sequence). The CDR3 nucleotides are TGTGCCACCAGCAGAGATAGACAGCATAATTCACCCCTCCACTTT. The encoded protein is CATSRDRQHNSPLHF.

V and J are TRBV7-8 and TRBJ1-4; 9 bases are a match to TRBD1. The CDR3 sequence is 15 residues long. Germline values: CDR1 SGHVS, CDR2 FQNEAQ. Trimming at V came to 4 bases and at J to 5 bases, leaving 5 bases not matched to a gene. The CDR3 DNA follows: TGTGCCAGCAGCTCCGGGGACAGGGTCAATGAAAAACTGTTTTTT. Translated: CASSSGDRVNEKLFF. Using reference TRBV7-8 and TRBJ1-4 for the parts outside the CDR3, the full variable domain is GAGVSQSPRYKVAKRGQDVALRCDPISGHVSLFWYQQALGQGPEFLTYFQNEAQLDKSGLPSDRFFAERPEGSVSTLKIQRTQQEDSAVYLCASSSGDRVNEKLFFGSGTQLSVL.

The rearrangement joins TRBV7-9 to TRBJ2-5, with D maybe TRBD1 (6 bases). Trimming pared 3 bases from V and 5 bases from J, leaving 13 bases between. The CDR3 consists of 14 residues. The V gene's germline CDR1 is SEHNR and CDR2 FQNEAQ (reference sequence). Written as DNA, the CDR3 is TGTGCCAGCAGCTTGTTATACAGGGTCGAGACCCAGTACTTC. Translated: CASSLLYRVETQYF.

The CDR3 sequence is CASRPGVAMDGYTF. The CDR3 DNA reads TGTGCCAGCAGACCGGGGGTCGCCATGGATGGCTACACCTTC. The chain is built from TRBV27 and TRBJ1-2, with D maybe TRBD1 (5 bases). In germline, CDR1 is MNHEY, CDR2 SMNVEV (reference sequence). V was pared by 6 bases and J by 6 bases, with 17 bases between. The CDR3 is made up of 14 amino acids.

This clone was found once. The chain links TRBV5-1 to TRBJ2-7, with D perhaps TRBD2 (5 bases). The V end was cut by 6 bases, the J end by 6 bases, with 13 bases between. This CDR3 region has 12 residues. Germline-derived CDR1 and CDR2 are SGHRS and YFSETQ. The CDR3 loop is CASILIRGEQYF. The CDR3 DNA reads TGCGCCAGCATCCTGATTCGGGGCGAGCAGTACTTC.

This chain's CDR3 is CASSHDPRVTNTEAFF. The CDR3 region has the DNA TGCGCCAGCAGCCACGACCCCAGGGTGACGAACACTGAAGCTTTCTTT. The rearrangement links TRBV5-1 to TRBJ1-1; TRBD1 might be the D (5 bases). Germline values: CDR1 SGHRS, CDR2 YFSETQ. V gave up 4 bases and J gave up 1 base, with 17 bases separating them. CDR3 size: 16 residues.

The table lists this clone with a few counts. V usage is TRBV19 and J usage is TRBJ1-5; TRBD1 agrees at 7 bases. In germline, CDR1 is LNHDA, CDR2 SQIVND (reference sequence). The length of the CDR3 is 15 residues. V lost 8 bases, J lost 0 bases, and 7 bases stayed unmatched. For the CDR3, the DNA is TGTGCCAGTGCTTCCCGGGACAGTAGCAATCAGCCCCAGCATTTT. It is translated as CASASRDSSNQPQHF. Combining the CDR3 with reference TRBV19 and TRBJ1-5 gives the whole variable domain DGGITQSPKYLFRKEGQNVTLSCEQNLNHDAMYWYRQDPGQGLRLIYYSQIVNDFQKGDIAEGYSVSREKKESFPLTVTSAQKNPTAFYLCASASRDSSNQPQHFGDGTRLSIL.

The chain links TRBV25-1 to TRBJ1-2, with D maybe TRBD1 (5 bases). V dropped 1 base and J dropped 3 bases, with 9 bases sitting between them. This CDR3 spans 14 amino acids. The germline CDR1 and CDR2 sequences are MGHDK and SYGVNS. CDR3 loop: CASSEFPGHYGYTF. CDR3 sequence (DNA): TGTGCCAGCAGTGAATTCCCAGGGCACTATGGCTACACCTTC.

This clone appeared a few times. The chain uses TRBV19 and TRBJ2-1, with TRBD1 matching over 7 bases. The CDR3 covers 14 residues. From germline, CDR1 is LNHDA and CDR2 SQIVND (reference sequence). The ends lost 3 bases at V and 5 bases at J; junction bases unmatched: 4. The DNA for the CDR3 is TGTGCCAGTAGTATTGGACAGGCCAACAATGAGCAGTTCTTC. This gives the protein CASSIGQANNEQFF.

Only one count was recorded for this clone. The chain is built from TRBV19 and TRBJ1-6, with 8 nucleotides matching TRBD1. This CDR3 region has 14 residues. Germline loops: CDR1 LNHDA, CDR2 SQIVND (reference sequence). Unmatched junction bases numbered 2, after V lost 2 bases and J lost 8 bases. The CDR3 bases are TGTGCCAGTAGTATACAGGGGGCCGATTCACCCCTCCACTTT. Its protein product is CASSIQGADSPLHF.

Only a few counts were recorded for this clone. This same CDR3 is encoded by further DNA sequences in the sample. The chain employs TRBV7-2 and TRBJ2-7; 11 nucleotides agree with TRBD2. The V gene end was trimmed by 4 bases and the J gene end by 3 bases; junction bases not matched to a gene: 2. There are 14 residues in the CDR3. The germline V gene has CDR1 SGHTA and CDR2 FQGNSA. The DNA of the CDR3 is TGTGCCAGCAGCTCCGGACTAGCGGGCTACGAGCAGTACTTC. Translation gives CASSSGLAGYEQYF.